The T cell receptor (beta chain) described here comes from a study of glioma-infiltrating T cells after dendritic cell vaccination. Study summary: Autologous tumor lysate was loaded overnight onto monocyte-derived dendritic cells grown seven days with IL-4 and GM-CSF.

Data came from immunoSEQ multiplex PCR; TCRdb stores just in-frame clones and leaves some out. The repertoire holds approximately 82,000 clones, with around 90% as singletons. Trimming left V 3 bases short and J 2 bases short, with 11 bases between. Germline assignment: CDR1 SGDLS and CDR2 YYNGEE. This CDR3 spans 14 amino acids. This clone showed up just once. The rearrangement uses TRBV9 and TRBJ1-1; D is possibly TRBD1 (5 bases). The sample consisted of blood, taken before dendritic cell vaccination. The sequence came from a human donor with glioblastoma. For the CDR3, the DNA is TGTGCCAGCAGCGAACGGACACTAAACACTGAAGCTTTCTTT. It encodes CASSERTLNTEAFF.